This is a list of T cell receptor beta chains from one sample in a study of cytomegalovirus exposure and HLA in healthy donors. Profiling relied on immunoSEQ multiplex PCR, and the TCRdb table lists in-frame clones only, not all of them. The repertoire holds around 200,000 clones, with just under 70% as singletons. The sample consisted of PBMCs. These receptors were taken from a man aged 35 to 55 in good health and CMV-seropositive. CDR3s include the opening cysteine and the closing phenylalanine or tryptophan. A D gene is named only where the DNA matches it firmly. A clone size is listed for some rows: how often the clone was seen (once, few, many), or a class if it is expanded.

V	D	size	J	length	CDR3	DNA
TRBV6-6	.	.	TRBJ2-2	15	CASSYPGRNTGELFF	TGTGCCAGCAGTTACCCGGGAAGGAACACCGGGGAGCTGTTTTTT
TRBV10-3	TRBD1	.	TRBJ2-7	14	CAISRQGAVGEQYF	TGTGCCATCAGTAGACAGGGGGCGGTCGGCGAGCAGTACTTC
TRBV5-6	.	.	TRBJ1-4	16	CASSFTGVRTNEKLFF	TGTGCCAGCAGCTTTACAGGAGTGCGAACTAATGAAAAACTGTTTTTT
TRBV14	.	few	TRBJ1-1	15	CASSVGQFMNTEAFF	TGTGCCAGCAGCGTCGGACAATTTATGAACACTGAAGCTTTCTTT
TRBV5-5	.	.	TRBJ1-1	14	CASSQGPGVTEAFF	TGTGCCAGCAGCCAGGGCCCAGGGGTCACTGAAGCTTTCTTT
TRBV11-2	.	.	TRBJ2-1	15	CASSLDSTTINEQFF	TGTGCCAGCAGCTTAGATTCCACCACAATCAATGAGCAGTTCTTC
TRBV5-1	TRBD1	.	TRBJ2-1	14	CASSLEGASNEQFF	TGCGCCAGCAGCTTAGAGGGGGCAAGTAATGAGCAGTTCTTC
TRBV27	.	.	TRBJ1-4	14	CASRGMGRGEKLFF	TGTGCCAGCAGGGGGATGGGGAGGGGTGAAAAACTGTTTTTT
TRBV15	TRBD1	.	TRBJ2-1	16	CATSRDWGDRYNEQFF	TGTGCCACCAGCAGAGATTGGGGGGACAGGTACAATGAGCAGTTCTTC
TRBV5-1	.	.	TRBJ1-1	13	CASREQGNTEAFF	TGCGCCAGCAGGGAACAGGGGAACACTGAAGCTTTCTTT
TRBV7-8	.	few	TRBJ1-1	13	CASSLRQNTEAFF	TGTGCCAGCAGCTTAAGACAGAACACTGAAGCTTTCTTT
TRBV15	.	.	TRBJ2-7	14	CATSRGVVSDEQYF	TGTGCCACCAGCAGAGGTGTGGTGAGCGACGAGCAGTACTTC
TRBV27	.	.	TRBJ2-2	17	CASSPAEGILNTGELFF	TGTGCCAGCAGCCCAGCGGAGGGGATCTTGAACACCGGGGAGCTGTTTTTT
TRBV5-1	.	.	TRBJ2-1	13	CASSLEAGRIPFF	TGCGCCAGCAGCTTGGAGGCAGGGCGTATTCCGTTCTTC
TRBV28	.	.	TRBJ2-3	15	CASSGTSRDSDTQYF	TGTGCCAGCAGTGGAACTAGCCGGGATTCAGATACGCAGTATTTT
TRBV10-1	.	.	TRBJ1-1	15	CASSLRSDGNTEAFF	TGCGCCAGCAGTCTGAGGAGTGACGGGAACACTGAAGCTTTCTTT
TRBV11-2	.	.	TRBJ1-1	11	CASSASRQAFF	TGTGCCAGCAGCGCTAGCAGACAAGCTTTCTTT
TRBV29-1	TRBD1	few	TRBJ2-5	11	CSVATGGAPYF	TGCAGCGTCGCGACAGGGGGGGCTCCGTACTTC
TRBV15	.	.	TRBJ1-2	14	CATSRDRGSHGYTF	TGTGCCACCAGCAGAGATCGAGGGAGCCATGGCTACACCTTC
TRBV6-5	.	.	TRBJ2-1	15	CASTPGAGRNNEQFF	TGTGCCAGCACCCCTGGGGCAGGTCGAAACAATGAGCAGTTCTTC
TRBV7-9	.	few	TRBJ1-2	14	CASSPRDIFYGYTF	TGTGCCAGCAGCCCGCGAGACATCTTTTACGGCTACACCTTC
TRBV19	.	.	TRBJ1-2	15	CASSIDSGDGYGYTF	TGTGCCAGTAGTATAGACAGCGGGGACGGCTATGGCTACACCTTC
TRBV7-8	TRBD1	.	TRBJ2-1	15	CASSSGTGVLNEQFF	TGTGCCAGCAGCTCCGGGACAGGGGTTTTGAATGAGCAGTTCTTC
TRBV5-1	TRBD1	.	TRBJ2-3	14	CASSPLYRGDTQYF	TGCGCCAGCAGTCCACTCTACAGGGGGGATACGCAGTATTTT
TRBV7-9	.	.	TRBJ1-2	14	CASSLAGLMGGYTF	TGTGCCAGCAGCTTAGCCGGACTGATGGGGGGCTACACCTTC
TRBV18	TRBD1	.	TRBJ2-7	14	CASSREGGPYEQYF	TGTGCCAGCTCACGCGAAGGGGGCCCCTACGAGCAGTACTTC
TRBV6-4	.	.	TRBJ2-1	17	CASSDSGVRTSYNEQFF	TGTGCCAGCAGTGACTCAGGGGTCCGGACATCCTACAATGAGCAGTTCTTC
TRBV6-5	TRBD1	few	TRBJ2-7	13	CASKTGGTYEQYF	TGTGCCAGCAAAACAGGGGGTACCTACGAGCAGTACTTC
TRBV6-5	.	few	TRBJ1-2	14	CASSYSGTSYGYTF	TGTGCCAGCAGTTACTCGGGGACATCATATGGCTACACCTTC
TRBV2	.	.	TRBJ1-2	13	CASSEEYRAGYTF	TGTGCCAGCAGTGAAGAGTACAGGGCCGGCTACACCTTC
TRBV27	.	.	TRBJ2-5	12	CASKSGGETQYF	TGTGCCAGCAAGTCTGGGGGGGAGACCCAGTACTTC
TRBV5-1	.	.	TRBJ1-1	12	CASTTGNTEAFF	TGCGCCAGCACCACGGGGAACACTGAAGCTTTCTTT
TRBV7-9	TRBD1	.	TRBJ1-1	14	CASTLTGGSTEAFF	TGTGCCAGCACCCTGACAGGGGGCAGCACTGAAGCTTTCTTT
TRBV28	.	.	TRBJ2-7	15	CATRGGGLGSYEQYF	TGTGCCACCCGAGGGGGGGGGCTCGGATCCTACGAGCAGTACTTC
TRBV6-5	TRBD1	.	TRBJ1-1	15	CASSSATGGVTEAFF	TGTGCCAGCAGTTCAGCAACAGGGGGCGTCACTGAAGCTTTCTTT
TRBV5-1	.	.	TRBJ1-2	12	CASSLEAGGYTF	TGCGCCAGCAGCTTGGAGGCCGGGGGCTACACCTTC
TRBV5-1	.	.	TRBJ1-4	14	CASRQGPTNEKLFF	TGCGCCAGCAGACAGGGCCCAACTAATGAAAAACTGTTTTTT
TRBV6-5	.	.	TRBJ1-1	13	CATRAGLFTEAFF	TGTGCCACCAGGGCGGGTCTATTCACTGAAGCTTTCTTT
TRBV11-3	TRBD2	.	TRBJ2-3	15	CASSLGGGRPDTQYF	TGTGCCAGCAGCTTAGGCGGGGGGCGGCCAGATACGCAGTATTTT
TRBV19	.	.	TRBJ1-5	13	CASTVEFNQPQHF	TGTGCCAGTACGGTGGAGTTCAATCAGCCCCAGCATTTT
TRBV5-1	TRBD1	.	TRBJ2-3	17	CASSFGQGGGSTDTQYF	TGCGCCAGCAGCTTCGGACAGGGAGGAGGTAGCACAGATACGCAGTATTTT
TRBV5-6	TRBD1	few	TRBJ2-7	14	CASSWDRGPSEQYF	TGTGCCAGCAGTTGGGACAGGGGGCCGAGCGAGCAGTACTTC
TRBV7-6	TRBD1	.	TRBJ2-7	16	CASSLMTGPGAYEQYF	TGTGCCAGCAGCTTAATGACAGGGCCTGGGGCCTACGAGCAGTACTTC
TRBV5-1	TRBD2	.	TRBJ2-3	15	CASSPGGVGTDTQYF	TGCGCCAGCAGCCCTGGGGGGGTTGGCACAGATACGCAGTATTTT
TRBV10-3	TRBD1	.	TRBJ1-6	15	CAITRDREGNSPLHF	TGTGCCATCACTCGGGACAGGGAGGGGAATTCACCCCTCCACTTT
TRBV7-9	.	.	TRBJ2-7	11	CASSQAYEQYF	TGTGCCAGCAGCCAAGCGTACGAGCAGTACTTC
TRBV7-9	TRBD1	.	TRBJ1-4	15	CASSEGQGPNEKLFF	TGTGCCAGCAGCGAGGGACAGGGGCCTAATGAAAAACTGTTTTTT
TRBV5-6	.	.	TRBJ1-2	14	CASSLVGGTYGYTF	TGTGCCAGCAGCTTGGTCGGGGGGACCTATGGCTACACCTTC
TRBV7-8	.	.	TRBJ1-2	14	CASSFTSQDYGYTF	TGTGCCAGCAGCTTCACAAGTCAGGACTATGGCTACACCTTC
TRBV5-8	.	.	TRBJ1-1	14	CASSPTPGYTEAFF	TGTGCCAGCAGCCCTACCCCCGGGTACACTGAAGCTTTCTTT
TRBV7-2	.	.	TRBJ1-5	15	CASSLAGGGNQPQHF	TGTGCCAGCAGCTTAGCTGGGGGGGGCAATCAGCCCCAGCATTTT
TRBV5-1	.	.	TRBJ1-4	15	CASSKQASINEKLFF	TGCGCCAGCAGCAAACAGGCTTCCATTAATGAAAAACTGTTTTTT
TRBV14	.	.	TRBJ2-7	12	CASGSFLYEQYF	TGTGCCAGTGGGAGTTTCCTCTACGAGCAGTACTTC
TRBV28	TRBD2	.	TRBJ2-5	17	CASSENRSGGKGETQYF	TGTGCCAGCAGTGAGAACCGTAGCGGGGGGAAAGGAGAGACCCAGTACTTC
TRBV4-1	.	.	TRBJ2-2	16	CASSPLTTGSSGELFF	TGCGCCAGCAGCCCCCTTACTACAGGGTCGTCCGGGGAGCTGTTTTTT
TRBV5-4	TRBD1	.	TRBJ2-7	13	CASSRETGVEQYF	TGTGCCAGCAGCCGGGAAACAGGGGTCGAGCAGTACTTC
TRBV5-4	TRBD1	once	TRBJ1-2	16	CASSLAAGGTDYGYTF	TGTGCCAGCAGCTTGGCGGCAGGGGGCACAGACTATGGCTACACCTTC
TRBV2	.	.	TRBJ1-4	14	CASRDTVPNEKLFF	TGTGCCAGCAGGGACACTGTACCTAATGAAAAACTGTTTTTT
TRBV10-1	TRBD2	.	TRBJ2-7	15	CASSERSGGPYEQYF	TGCGCCAGCAGTGAGCGGAGCGGGGGGCCCTACGAGCAGTACTTC